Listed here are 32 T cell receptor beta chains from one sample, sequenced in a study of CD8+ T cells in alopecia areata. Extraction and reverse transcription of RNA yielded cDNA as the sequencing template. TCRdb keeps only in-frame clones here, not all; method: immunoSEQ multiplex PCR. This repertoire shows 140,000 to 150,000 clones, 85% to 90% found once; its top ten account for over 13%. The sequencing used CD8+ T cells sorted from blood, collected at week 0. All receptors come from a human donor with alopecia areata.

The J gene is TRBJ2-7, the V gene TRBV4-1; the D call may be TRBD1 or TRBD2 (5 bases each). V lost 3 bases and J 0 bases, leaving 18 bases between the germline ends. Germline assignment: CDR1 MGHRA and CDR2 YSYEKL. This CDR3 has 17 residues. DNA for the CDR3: TGCGCCAGCAGCCACAGAGGGGCCACCCTCACCTCCTACGAGCAGTACTTC. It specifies CASSHRGATLTSYEQYF.

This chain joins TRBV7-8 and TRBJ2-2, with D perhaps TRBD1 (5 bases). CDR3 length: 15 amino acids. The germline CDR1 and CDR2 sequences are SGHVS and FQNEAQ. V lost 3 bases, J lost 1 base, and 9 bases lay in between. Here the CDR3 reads CASSFFQGNTGELFF. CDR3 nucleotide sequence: TGTGCCAGCAGCTTTTTCCAGGGGAACACCGGGGAGCTGTTTTTT.

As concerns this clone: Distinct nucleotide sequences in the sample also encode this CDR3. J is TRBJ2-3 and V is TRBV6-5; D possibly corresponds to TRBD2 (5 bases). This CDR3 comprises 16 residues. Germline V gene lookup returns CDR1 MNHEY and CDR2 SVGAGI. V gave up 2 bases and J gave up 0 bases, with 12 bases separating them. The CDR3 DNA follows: TGTGCCAGCAGTTACCTATGGACGGGGAGCACAGATACGCAGTATTTT. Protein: CASSYLWTGSTDTQYF.

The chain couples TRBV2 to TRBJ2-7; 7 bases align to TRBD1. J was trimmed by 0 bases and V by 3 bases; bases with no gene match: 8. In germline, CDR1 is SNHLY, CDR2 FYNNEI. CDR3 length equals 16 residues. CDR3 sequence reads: CASSDTIRGSSYEQYF. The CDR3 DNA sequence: TGTGCCAGCAGTGACACTATCAGGGGGAGCTCCTACGAGCAGTACTTC.

The CDR3 sequence: CASTDPVGHGGELFF. The CDR3 DNA reads TGTGCCAGCACCGACCCCGTGGGGCACGGCGGGGAGCTGTTTTTT. The chain joins TRBV7-9 to TRBJ2-2; D may be TRBD1 (5 bases). The germline CDR1 and CDR2 sequences are SEHNR and FQNEAQ (reference sequence). This CDR3 contains 15 residues. V lost 7 bases and J lost 7, with 19 bases in between.

CDR3 sequence (DNA): TGTGCCACCAGCACTGATGAGGGGTACGAGCAGTACTTC. Translation gives CATSTDEGYEQYF. V gene TRBV15 combines with J gene TRBJ2-7, with D possibly called TRBD1 or TRBD2 (5 bases each). V lost 4 bases, J lost 4 bases, and 11 bases lay in between. The CDR3 loop spans 13 amino acids. Germline V gene lookup returns CDR1 LNHNV and CDR2 YYDKDF (reference sequence).

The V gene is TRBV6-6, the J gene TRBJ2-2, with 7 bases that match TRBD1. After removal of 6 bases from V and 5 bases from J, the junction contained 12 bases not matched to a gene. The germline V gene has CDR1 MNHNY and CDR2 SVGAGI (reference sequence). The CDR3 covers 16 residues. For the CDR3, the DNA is TGTGCCAGCAGGGACGACAGGGAAGTTCAGACCGGGGAGCTGTTTTTT. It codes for CASRDDREVQTGELFF.

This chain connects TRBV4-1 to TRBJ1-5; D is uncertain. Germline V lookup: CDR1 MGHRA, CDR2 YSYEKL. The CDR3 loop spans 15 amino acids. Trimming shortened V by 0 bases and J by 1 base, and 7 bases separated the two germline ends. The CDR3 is CASSQEPGSNQPQHF. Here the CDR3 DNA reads TGCGCCAGCAGCCAAGAGCCGGGAAGCAATCAGCCCCAGCATTTT.

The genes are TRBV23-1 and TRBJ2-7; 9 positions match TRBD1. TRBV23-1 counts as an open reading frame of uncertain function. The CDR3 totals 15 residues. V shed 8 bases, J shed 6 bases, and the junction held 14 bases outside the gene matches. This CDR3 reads CASPSTGTGICEQYF. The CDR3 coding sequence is TGCGCCAGCCCCTCCACCGGGACAGGGATCTGCGAGCAGTACTTC.

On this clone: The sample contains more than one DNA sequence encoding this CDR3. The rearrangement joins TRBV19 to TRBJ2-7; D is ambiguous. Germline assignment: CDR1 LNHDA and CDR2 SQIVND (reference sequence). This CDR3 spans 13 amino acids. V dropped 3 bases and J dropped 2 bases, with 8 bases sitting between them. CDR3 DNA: TGTGCCAGTAGTATGGGCCAGACCTACGAGCAGTACTTC. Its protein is CASSMGQTYEQYF.

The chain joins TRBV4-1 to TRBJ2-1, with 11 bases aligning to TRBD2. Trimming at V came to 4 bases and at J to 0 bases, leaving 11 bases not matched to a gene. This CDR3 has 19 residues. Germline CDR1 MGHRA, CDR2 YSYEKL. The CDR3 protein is CASSPGGSGRGSSYNEQFF. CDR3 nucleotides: TGCGCCAGCAGCCCCGGTGGTAGCGGGAGGGGTAGCTCCTACAATGAGCAGTTCTTC.

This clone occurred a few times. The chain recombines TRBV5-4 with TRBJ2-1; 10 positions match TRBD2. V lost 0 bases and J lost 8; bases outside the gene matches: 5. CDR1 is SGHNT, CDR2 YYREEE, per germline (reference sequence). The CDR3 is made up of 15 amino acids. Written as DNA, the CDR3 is TGTGCCAGCAGCTTGGGATCTCTAGCGGGAGATGAGCAGTTCTTC. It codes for CASSLGSLAGDEQFF.

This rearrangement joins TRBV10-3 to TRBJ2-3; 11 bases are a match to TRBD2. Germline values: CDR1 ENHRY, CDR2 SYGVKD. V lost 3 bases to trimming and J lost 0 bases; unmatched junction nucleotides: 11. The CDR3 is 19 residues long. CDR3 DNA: TGTGCCATCAGTGACCCGACTAGCGGGGTCCTATCTAGCACAGATACGCAGTATTTT. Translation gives CAISDPTSGVLSSTDTQYF.

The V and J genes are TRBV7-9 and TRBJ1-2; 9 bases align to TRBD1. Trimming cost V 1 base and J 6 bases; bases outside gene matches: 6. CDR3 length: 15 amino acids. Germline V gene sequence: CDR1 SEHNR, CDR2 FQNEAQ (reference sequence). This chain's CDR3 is CASSLGAGTGNGYTF. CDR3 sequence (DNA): TGTGCCAGCAGCTTAGGGGCCGGGACAGGGAATGGCTACACCTTC.

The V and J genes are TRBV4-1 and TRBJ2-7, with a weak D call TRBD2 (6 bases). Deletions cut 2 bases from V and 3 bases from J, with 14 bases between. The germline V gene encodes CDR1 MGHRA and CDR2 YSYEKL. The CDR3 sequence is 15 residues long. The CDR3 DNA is TGCGCCAGCAGCCAAACCCGGGACTCGTTCTACGAGCAGTACTTC. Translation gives CASSQTRDSFYEQYF.

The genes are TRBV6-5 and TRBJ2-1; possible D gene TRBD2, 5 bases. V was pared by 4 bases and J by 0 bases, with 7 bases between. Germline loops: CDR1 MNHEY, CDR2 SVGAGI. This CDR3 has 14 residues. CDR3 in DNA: TGTGCCAGCAGTTTTGCGGGCTCCTACAATGAGCAGTTCTTC. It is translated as CASSFAGSYNEQFF.

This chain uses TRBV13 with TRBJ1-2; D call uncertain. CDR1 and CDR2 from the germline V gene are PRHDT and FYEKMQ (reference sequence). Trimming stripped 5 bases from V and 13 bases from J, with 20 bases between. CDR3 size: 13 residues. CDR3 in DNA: TGTGCCAGCAGCATAACCAAGGCCCCAACGTTCACCTTC. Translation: CASSITKAPTFTF.

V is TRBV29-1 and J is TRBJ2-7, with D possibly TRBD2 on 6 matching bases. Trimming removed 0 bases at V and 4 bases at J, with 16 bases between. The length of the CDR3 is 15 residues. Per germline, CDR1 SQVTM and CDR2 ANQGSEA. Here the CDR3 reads CSVEDWEGAGYEQYF. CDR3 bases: TGCAGCGTTGAAGATTGGGAAGGTGCGGGATACGAGCAGTACTTC.

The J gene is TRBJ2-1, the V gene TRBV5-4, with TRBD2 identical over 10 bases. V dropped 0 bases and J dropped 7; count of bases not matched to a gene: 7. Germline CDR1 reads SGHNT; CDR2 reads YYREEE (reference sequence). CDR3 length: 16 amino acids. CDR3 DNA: TGTGCCAGCAGCTTGGGAGATAGCGGGGGGCAGAATGAGCAGTTCTTC. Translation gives CASSLGDSGGQNEQFF.

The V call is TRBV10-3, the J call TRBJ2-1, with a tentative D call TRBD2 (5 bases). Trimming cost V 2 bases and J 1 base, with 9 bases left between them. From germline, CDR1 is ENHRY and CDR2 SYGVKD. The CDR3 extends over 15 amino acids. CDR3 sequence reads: CAISEREPSYNEQFF. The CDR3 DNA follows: TGTGCCATCAGTGAGCGGGAACCGTCCTACAATGAGCAGTTCTTC.

The CDR3 nucleotides are TGCGCCAGCAGTCCTCCGACTAGCGGGGTCTCCTACGAGCAGTACTTC. It yields the protein CASSPPTSGVSYEQYF. The chain recombines TRBV5-1 with TRBJ2-7; TRBD2 agrees at 11 bases. Germline assignment: CDR1 SGHRS and CDR2 YFSETQ. The CDR3 runs 16 residues. After removal of 5 bases from V and 0 bases from J, the junction contained 7 bases not matched to a gene.

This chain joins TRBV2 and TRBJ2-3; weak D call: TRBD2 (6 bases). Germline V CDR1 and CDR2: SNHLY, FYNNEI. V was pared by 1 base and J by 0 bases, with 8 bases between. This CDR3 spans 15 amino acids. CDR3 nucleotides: TGTGCCAGCAGTGAAGGCAGCGGGAGCACAGATACGCAGTATTTT. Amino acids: CASSEGSGSTDTQYF. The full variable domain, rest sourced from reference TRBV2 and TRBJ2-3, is EPEVTQTPSHQVTQMGQEVILRCVPISNHLYFYWYRQILGQKVEFLVSFYNNEISEKSEIFDDQFSVERPDGSNFTLKIRSTKLEDSAMYFCASSEGSGSTDTQYFGPGTRLTVL.

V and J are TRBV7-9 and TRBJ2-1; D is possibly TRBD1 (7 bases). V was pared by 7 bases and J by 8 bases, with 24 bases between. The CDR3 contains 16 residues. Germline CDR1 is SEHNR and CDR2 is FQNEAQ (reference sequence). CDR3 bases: TGTGCCAGCATCCTCGCGGGGAAGGGGGCCCCGGATGAGCAGTTCTTC. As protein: CASILAGKGAPDEQFF.

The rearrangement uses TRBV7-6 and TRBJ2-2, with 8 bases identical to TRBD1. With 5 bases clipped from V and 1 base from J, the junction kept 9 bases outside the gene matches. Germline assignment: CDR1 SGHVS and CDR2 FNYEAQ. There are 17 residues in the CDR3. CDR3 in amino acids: CASSPHSDRGNTGELFF. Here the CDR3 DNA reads TGTGCCAGCAGCCCACATTCCGACAGGGGGAACACCGGGGAGCTGTTTTTT.

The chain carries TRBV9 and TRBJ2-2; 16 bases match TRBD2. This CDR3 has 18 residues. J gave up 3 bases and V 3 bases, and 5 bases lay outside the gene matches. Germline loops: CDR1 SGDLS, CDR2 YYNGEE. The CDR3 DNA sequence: TGTGCCAGCAGCGCCGGGACTAGCGGGAGGGCGGACACCGGGGAGCTGTTTTTT. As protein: CASSAGTSGRADTGELFF.

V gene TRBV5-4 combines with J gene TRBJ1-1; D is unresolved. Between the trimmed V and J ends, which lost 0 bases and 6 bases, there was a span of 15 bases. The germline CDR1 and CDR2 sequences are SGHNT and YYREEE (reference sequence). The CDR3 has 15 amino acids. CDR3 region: CASSLVFDGKAEAFF. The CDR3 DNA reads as TGTGCCAGCAGCTTGGTTTTTGACGGCAAAGCTGAAGCTTTCTTT. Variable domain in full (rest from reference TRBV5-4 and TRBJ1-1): ETGVTQSPTHLIKTRGQQVTLRCSSQSGHNTVSWYQQALGQGPQFIFQYYREEENGRGNFPPRFSGLQFPNYSSELNVNALELDDSALYLCASSLVFDGKAEAFFGQGTRLTVV.

DNA for the CDR3: TGCAGCGTAACAGACAGGACTAAACTGGGGTCCACTGAAGCTTTCTTT. Translation gives CSVTDRTKLGSTEAFF. The rearrangement joins TRBV29-1 to TRBJ1-1; TRBD1 is a possible D gene (6 bases). Germline-derived CDR1 and CDR2 are SQVTM and ANQGSEA. V lost 6 bases and J 4 bases, leaving 24 bases between the germline ends. The CDR3 has 16 residues. Full variable domain (outside the CDR3, taken from reference TRBV29-1 and TRBJ1-1): SAVISQKPSRDICQRGTSLTIQCQVDSQVTMMFWYRQQPGQSLTLIATANQGSEATYESGFVIDKFPISRPNLTFSTLTVSNMSPEDSSIYLCSVTDRTKLGSTEAFFGQGTRLTVV.

CDR3 DNA: TGCGCCAGCAGCTTGGCCGTTATGACAGCGAACACCGGGGAGCTGTTTTTT. As protein: CASSLAVMTANTGELFF. The chain combines TRBV5-1 with TRBJ2-2, with D perhaps TRBD1 (5 bases). The germline V gene has CDR1 SGHRS and CDR2 YFSETQ. The CDR3 runs 17 residues. The ends were cut back, 0 bases at V and 0 bases at J, with 12 bases in the middle.

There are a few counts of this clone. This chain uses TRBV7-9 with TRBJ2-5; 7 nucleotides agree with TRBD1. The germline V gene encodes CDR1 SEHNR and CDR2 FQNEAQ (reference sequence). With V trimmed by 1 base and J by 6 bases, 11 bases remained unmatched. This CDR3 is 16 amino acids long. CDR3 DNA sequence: TGTGCCAGCAGCTTAGACCGCTCTAGGGGGCTGAAGACCCAGTACTTC. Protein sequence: CASSLDRSRGLKTQYF.

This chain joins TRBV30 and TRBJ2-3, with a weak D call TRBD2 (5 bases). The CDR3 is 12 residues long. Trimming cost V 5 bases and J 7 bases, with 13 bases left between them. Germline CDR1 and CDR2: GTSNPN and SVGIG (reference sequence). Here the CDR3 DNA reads TGTGCCTGGGGCGAGGACTTTAATACGCAGTATTTT. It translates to CAWGEDFNTQYF. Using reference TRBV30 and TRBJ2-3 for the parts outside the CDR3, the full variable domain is SQTIHQWPATLVQPVGSPLSLECTVEGTSNPNLYWYRQAAGRGLQLLFYSVGIGQISSEVPQNLSASRPQDRQFILSSKKLLLSDSGFYLCAWGEDFNTQYFGPGTRLTVL.

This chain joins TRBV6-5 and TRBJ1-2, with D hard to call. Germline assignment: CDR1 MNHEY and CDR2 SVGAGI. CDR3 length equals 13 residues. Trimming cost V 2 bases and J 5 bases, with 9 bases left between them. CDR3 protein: CASSYESAYGYTF. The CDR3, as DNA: TGTGCCAGCAGTTACGAGTCTGCTTATGGCTACACCTTC.

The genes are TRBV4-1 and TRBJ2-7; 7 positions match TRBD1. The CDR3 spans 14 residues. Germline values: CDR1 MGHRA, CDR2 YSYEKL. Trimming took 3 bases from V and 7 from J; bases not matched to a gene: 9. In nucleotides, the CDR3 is TGCGCCAGCAGCCAGCCGGGACAGTCGGGAGAGCAGTACTTC. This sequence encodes CASSQPGQSGEQYF.